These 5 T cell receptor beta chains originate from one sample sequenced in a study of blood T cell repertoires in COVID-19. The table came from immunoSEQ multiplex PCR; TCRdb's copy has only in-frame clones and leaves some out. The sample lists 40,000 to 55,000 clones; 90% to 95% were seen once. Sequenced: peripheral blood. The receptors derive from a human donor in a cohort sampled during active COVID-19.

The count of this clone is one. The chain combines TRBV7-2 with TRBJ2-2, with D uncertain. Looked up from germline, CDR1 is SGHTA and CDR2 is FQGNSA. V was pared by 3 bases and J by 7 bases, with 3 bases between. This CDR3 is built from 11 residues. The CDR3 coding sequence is TGTGCCAGCAGCTTCTACGGGGAGCTGTTTTTT. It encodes CASSFYGELFF.

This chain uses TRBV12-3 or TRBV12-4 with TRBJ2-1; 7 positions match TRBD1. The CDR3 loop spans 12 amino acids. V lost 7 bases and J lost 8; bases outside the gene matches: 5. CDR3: CASTYRGDEQFF. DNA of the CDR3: TGTGCCAGCACCTACAGGGGCGATGAGCAGTTCTTC.

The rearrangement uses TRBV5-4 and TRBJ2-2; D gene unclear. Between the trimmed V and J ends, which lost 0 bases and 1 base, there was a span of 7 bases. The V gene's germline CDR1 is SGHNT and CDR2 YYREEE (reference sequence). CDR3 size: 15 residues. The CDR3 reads CASSLDTLNTGELFF. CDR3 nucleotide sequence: TGTGCCAGCAGCTTGGACACGCTGAACACCGGGGAGCTGTTTTTT.

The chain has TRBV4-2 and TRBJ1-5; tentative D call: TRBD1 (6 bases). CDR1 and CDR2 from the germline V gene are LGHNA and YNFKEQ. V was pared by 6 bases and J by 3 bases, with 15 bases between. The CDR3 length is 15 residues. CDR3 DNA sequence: TGTGCCAGCAGGAGGTCGGACAGAAACAATCAGCCCCAGCATTTT. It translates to CASRRSDRNNQPQHF.

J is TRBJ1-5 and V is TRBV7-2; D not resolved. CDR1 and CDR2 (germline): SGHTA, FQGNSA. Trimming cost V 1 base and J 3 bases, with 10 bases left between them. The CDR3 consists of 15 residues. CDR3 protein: CASSLDSSFNQPQHF. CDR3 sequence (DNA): TGTGCCAGCAGCTTAGATAGCAGCTTCAATCAGCCCCAGCATTTT. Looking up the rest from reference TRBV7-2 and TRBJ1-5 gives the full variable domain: GAGVSQSPSNKVTEKGKDVELRCDPISGHTALYWYRQSLGQGLEFLIYFQGNSAPDKSGLPSDRFSAERTGGSVSTLTIQRTQQEDSAVYLCASSLDSSFNQPQHFGDGTRLSIL.